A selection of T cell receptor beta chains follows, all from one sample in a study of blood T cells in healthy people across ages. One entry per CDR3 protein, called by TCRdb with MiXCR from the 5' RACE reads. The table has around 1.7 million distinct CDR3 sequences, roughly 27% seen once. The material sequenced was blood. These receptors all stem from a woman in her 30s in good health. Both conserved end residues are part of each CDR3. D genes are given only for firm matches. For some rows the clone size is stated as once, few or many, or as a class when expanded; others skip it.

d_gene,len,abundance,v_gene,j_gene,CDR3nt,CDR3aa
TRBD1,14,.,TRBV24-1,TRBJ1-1,TGTGCCACCCGAGGGGGCCAGATGAACACTGAAGCTTTCTTT,CATRGGQMNTEAFF
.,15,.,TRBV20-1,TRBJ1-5,TGCAGTGCTAGAGAGGAGGGCAGAGGGACTCAGCCCCAGCATTTT,CSAREEGRGTQPQHF
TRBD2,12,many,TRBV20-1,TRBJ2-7,TGCAGCGCCCGGACTAGTTCCTACGAGCAGTACTTC,CSARTSSYEQYF
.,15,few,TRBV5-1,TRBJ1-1,TGCGCCAGCAGCCCACTGAACACGGGGAACACTGAAGCTTTCTTT,CASSPLNTGNTEAFF
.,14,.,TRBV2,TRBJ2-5,TGTGCCAGCTCTATTGGGGCAGCCCAAGAGACCCAGTACTTC,CASSIGAAQETQYF
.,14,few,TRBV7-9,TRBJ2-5,TGTGCCAGCAGCTTCCCCCAGGGGCGCGAGACCCAGTACTTC,CASSFPQGRETQYF
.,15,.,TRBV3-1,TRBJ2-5,TGTGCCAGCAGCCTCCGGGGGCCTACCGGGGAGACCCAGTACTTC,CASSLRGPTGETQYF
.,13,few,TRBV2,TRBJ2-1,TGTGCCAGCAGTGAAGAGACTTTTAATGAGCAGTTCTTC,CASSEETFNEQFF
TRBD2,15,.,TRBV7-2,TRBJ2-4,TGTGCCAGCAGCTTAGGCCCCTGGGGGGAGGGCATTCAGTACTTC,CASSLGPWGEGIQYF
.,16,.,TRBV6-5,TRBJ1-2,TGTGCCAGCAGTTACTCATTTGGGGCAGGGATCCATGGCTACACCTTC,CASSYSFGAGIHGYTF
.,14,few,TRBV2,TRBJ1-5,TGTGCCAGCAGTGAAAATACGAGCAATCAGCCCCAGCATTTT,CASSENTSNQPQHF
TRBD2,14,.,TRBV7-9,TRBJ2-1,TGTGCCAGCAGCTCGCGGACTAGCAGGAATGAGCAGTTCTTC,CASSSRTSRNEQFF
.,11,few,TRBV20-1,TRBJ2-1,TGCAGTGCTACTCTTTCTAGTGAGCAGTTCTTC,CSATLSSEQFF
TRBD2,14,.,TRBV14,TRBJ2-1,TGTGCCAGCAGCCCCAGCGGGGTATCCTACGAGCAGTTCTTC,CASSPSGVSYEQFF